The TCR beta chain described here comes from a study of blood T cell repertoires in COVID-19. Across the whole study: The United States, Italy and Spain supplied acute and convalescent COVID-19 samples.

The CDR3 extends over 15 amino acids. Per germline, CDR1 SGHTA and CDR2 FQGTGA. The germline V and J ends were trimmed by 5 bases and 6 bases, with 19 bases remaining between them. In the original analysis: Counts of nucleated cells, estimated from reference gene primer amplification, were obtained. Generated by immunoSEQ multiplex PCR, the TCRdb table keeps only in-frame clones and is missing some. That table furnishes V, J and clone size, whereas the DNA furnished D and trimming. Counted here are around 160,000 clones, around 84% occurring once; the ten biggest clones make up approximately 18%. Sequencing used peripheral blood. This receptor was obtained from a woman older than 75 with acute or convalescent COVID-19. The rearrangement joins TRBV7-3 to TRBJ1-1; a possible D gene is TRBD1 (6 bases). The chain's CDR3 is CASSPTARGFAEAFF. CDR3 coding DNA: TGTGCCAGCAGCCCGACCGCCAGGGGTTTCGCTGAAGCTTTCTTT. Complete variable domain (other parts from reference TRBV7-3 and TRBJ1-1): GAGVSQTPSNKVTEKGKYVELRCDPISGHTALYWYRQSLGQGPEFLIYFQGTGAADDSGLPNDRFFAVRPEGSVSTLKIQRTERGDSAVYLCASSPTARGFAEAFFGQGTRLTVV.